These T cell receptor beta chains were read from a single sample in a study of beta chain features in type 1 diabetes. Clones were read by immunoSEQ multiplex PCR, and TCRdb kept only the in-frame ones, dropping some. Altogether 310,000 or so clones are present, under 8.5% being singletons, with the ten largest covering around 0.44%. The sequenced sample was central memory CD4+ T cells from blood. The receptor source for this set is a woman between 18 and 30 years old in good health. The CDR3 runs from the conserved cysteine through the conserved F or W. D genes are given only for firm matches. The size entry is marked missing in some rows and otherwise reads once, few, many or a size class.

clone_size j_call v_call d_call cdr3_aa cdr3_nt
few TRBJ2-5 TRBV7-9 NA CASSSTWGRETQYF TGTGCCAGCAGCTCAACGTGGGGGAGGGAGACCCAGTACTTC
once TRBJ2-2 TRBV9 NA CASSVAPSSGELFF TGTGCCAGCAGCGTAGCTCCATCGTCCGGGGAGCTGTTTTTT
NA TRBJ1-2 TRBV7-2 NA CASSPDNYGYTF TGTGCCAGCAGCCCCGACAACTATGGCTACACCTTC
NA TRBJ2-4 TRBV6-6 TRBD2 CASSRSGRNKGDIQYF TGTGCCAGCAGCCGTAGCGGGAGAAATAAGGGGGACATTCAGTACTTC
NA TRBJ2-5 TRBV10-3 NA CATTGTQETQYF TGTGCCACCACCGGGACCCAAGAGACCCAGTACTTC
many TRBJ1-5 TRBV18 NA CASSSASNQPQHF TGTGCCAGCTCATCGGCTAGCAATCAGCCCCAGCATTTT
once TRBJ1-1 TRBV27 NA CASRPRAQLGTEAFF TGTGCCAGCAGACCCAGGGCCCAGCTAGGCACTGAAGCTTTCTTT
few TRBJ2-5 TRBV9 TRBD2 CASSNPGLAGGETQYF TGTGCCAGCAGCAATCCTGGACTAGCGGGAGGAGAGACCCAGTACTTC
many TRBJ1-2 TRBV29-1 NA CSVERSREGYTF TGCAGCGTTGAAAGGTCAAGGGAAGGCTACACCTTC
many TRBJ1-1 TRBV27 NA CASSLSGVGTEAFF TGTGCCAGCAGTTTGTCCGGGGTGGGCACTGAAGCTTTCTTT
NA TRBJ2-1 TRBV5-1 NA CASSLDTEQFF TGCGCCAGCAGCTTGGACACAGAGCAGTTCTTC
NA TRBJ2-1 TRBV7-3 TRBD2 CASSSPGLGEQFF TGTGCCAGCAGCTCTCCGGGACTAGGCGAGCAGTTCTTC
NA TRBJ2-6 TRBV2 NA CASGGYSGANVLTF TGTGCCAGCGGGGGCTACTCTGGGGCCAACGTCCTGACTTTC
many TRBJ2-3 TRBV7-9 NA CASSLMGRGFTDTQYF TGTGCCAGCAGCTTAATGGGCAGGGGCTTCACAGATACGCAGTATTTT
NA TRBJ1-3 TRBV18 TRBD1 CASSSGQEKIVGNTIYF TGTGCCAGCTCGTCTGGACAGGAGAAAATTGTTGGAAACACCATATATTTT